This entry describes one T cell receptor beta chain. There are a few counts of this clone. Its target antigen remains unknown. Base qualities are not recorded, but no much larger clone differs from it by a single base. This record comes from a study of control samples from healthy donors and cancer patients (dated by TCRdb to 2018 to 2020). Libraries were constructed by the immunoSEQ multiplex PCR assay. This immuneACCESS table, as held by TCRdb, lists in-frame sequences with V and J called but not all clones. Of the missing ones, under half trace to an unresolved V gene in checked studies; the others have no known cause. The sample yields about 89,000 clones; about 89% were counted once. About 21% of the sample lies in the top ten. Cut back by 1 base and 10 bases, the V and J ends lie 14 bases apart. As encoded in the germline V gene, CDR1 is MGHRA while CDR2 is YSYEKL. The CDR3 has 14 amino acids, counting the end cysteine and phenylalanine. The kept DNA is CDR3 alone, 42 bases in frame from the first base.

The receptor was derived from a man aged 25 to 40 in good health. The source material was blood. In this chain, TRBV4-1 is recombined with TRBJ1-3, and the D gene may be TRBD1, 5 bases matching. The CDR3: CASSQVPLGGTIYF. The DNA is TGCGCCAGCAGCCAAGTGCCCCTTGGGGGGACCATATATTTT.